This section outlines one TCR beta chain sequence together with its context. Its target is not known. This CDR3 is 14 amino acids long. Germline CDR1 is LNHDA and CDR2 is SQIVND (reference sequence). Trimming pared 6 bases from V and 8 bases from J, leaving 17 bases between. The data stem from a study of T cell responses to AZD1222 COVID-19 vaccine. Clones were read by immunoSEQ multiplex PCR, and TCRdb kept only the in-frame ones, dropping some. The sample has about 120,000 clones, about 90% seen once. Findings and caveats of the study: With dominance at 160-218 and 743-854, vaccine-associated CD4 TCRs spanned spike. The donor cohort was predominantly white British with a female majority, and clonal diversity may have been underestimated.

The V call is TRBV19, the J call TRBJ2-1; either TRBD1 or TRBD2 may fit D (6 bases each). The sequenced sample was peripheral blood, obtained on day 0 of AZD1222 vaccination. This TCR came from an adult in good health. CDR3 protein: CASRGGRLGDEQFF. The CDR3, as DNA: TGTGCCAGTAGAGGGGGGAGGCTTGGGGATGAGCAGTTCTTC.